What follows is one TCR beta chain and its context. Its specificity is unknown. These data come from a study of T cell responses to AZD1222 COVID-19 vaccine. About the research overall: Pooling covered second doses at about 4 or about 12 weeks.

Germline V gives CDR1 MRHNA, CDR2 SNTAGT. The V gene lost 2 bases and the J gene lost 1 base, with 15 bases spanning the gap. The CDR3 runs to 16 residues. Assay: immunoSEQ multiplex PCR; the TCRdb copy retains only in-frame clones and omits some. The sample consists of 150,000 or so clones, 92% of them appearing once. The study's findings and limits: When two AZD1222 doses had been given, Spike-specific TCR breadth and depth rose. White British people made up most donors, females outnumbered males, and clonal diversity was possibly underestimated.

The sequence was collected from an adult in good health. Here the sequenced sample was peripheral blood, taken on day 0 of AZD1222 vaccination. V gene TRBV6-4 combines with J gene TRBJ2-7; a possible D gene is TRBD1 (6 bases). The CDR3 region has the DNA TGTGCCAGCAGTGACAGTGGTGGGACACCTTCCTACGAGCAGTACTTC. Translated: CASSDSGGTPSYEQYF.